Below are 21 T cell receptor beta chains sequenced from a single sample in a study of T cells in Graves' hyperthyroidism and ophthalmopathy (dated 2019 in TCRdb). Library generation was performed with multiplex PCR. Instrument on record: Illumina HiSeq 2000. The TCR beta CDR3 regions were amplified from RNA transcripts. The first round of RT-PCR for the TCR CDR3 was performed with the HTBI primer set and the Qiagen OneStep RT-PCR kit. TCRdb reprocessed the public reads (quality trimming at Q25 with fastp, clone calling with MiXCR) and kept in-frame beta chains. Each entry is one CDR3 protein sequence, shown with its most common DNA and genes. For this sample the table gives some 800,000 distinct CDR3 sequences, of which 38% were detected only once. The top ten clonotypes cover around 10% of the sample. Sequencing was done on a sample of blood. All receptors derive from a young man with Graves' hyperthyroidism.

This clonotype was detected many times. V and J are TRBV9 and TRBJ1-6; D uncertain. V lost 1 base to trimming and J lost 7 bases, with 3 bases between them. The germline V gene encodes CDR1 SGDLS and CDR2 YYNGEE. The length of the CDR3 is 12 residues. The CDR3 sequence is CASSVQNSPLHF. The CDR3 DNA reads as TGTGCCAGCAGCGTACAGAATTCACCCCTCCACTTT.

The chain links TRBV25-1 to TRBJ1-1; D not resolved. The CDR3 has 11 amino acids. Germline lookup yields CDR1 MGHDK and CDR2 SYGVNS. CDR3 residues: CACNLGTEAFF. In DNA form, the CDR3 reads TGTGCTTGCAACTTGGGCACTGAAGCTTTCTTT.

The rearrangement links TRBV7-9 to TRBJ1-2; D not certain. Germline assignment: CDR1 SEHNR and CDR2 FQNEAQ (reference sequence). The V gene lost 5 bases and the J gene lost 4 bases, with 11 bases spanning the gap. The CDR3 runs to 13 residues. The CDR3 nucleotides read TGTGCCAGCAGCGCAGCTTTCTTCTATGGCTACACCTTC. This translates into CASSAAFFYGYTF.

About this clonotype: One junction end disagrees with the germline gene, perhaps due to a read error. The CDR3 sequence is CASSPDSLSSYEQYF. As DNA, the CDR3 is TGCGCCAGCAGCCCCGACAGTCTCAGCTCCTACGAGCAGTACTTC. The chain links TRBV7-9 to TRBJ2-7; D is perhaps TRBD1 (5 bases). The CDR3 is 15 amino acids. Germline values: CDR1 SEHNR, CDR2 FQNEAQ (reference sequence). The full variable domain, in which reference TRBV7-9 and TRBJ2-7 provide the parts outside the CDR3, is DTGVSQNPRHKITKRGQNVTFRCDPISEHNRLYWYRQTLGQGPEFLTYFQNEAQLEKSRLLSDRFSAERPKGSFSTLEIQRTEQGDSAMYLCASSPDSLSSYEQYFGPGTRLTVT.

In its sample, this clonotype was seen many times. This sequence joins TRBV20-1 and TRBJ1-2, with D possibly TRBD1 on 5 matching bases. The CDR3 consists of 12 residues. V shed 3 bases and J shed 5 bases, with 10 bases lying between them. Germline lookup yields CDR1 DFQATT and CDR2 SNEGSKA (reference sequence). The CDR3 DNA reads TGCAGTGCTAGTCGAGGGGTTTATGGCTACACCTTC. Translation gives CSASRGVYGYTF.

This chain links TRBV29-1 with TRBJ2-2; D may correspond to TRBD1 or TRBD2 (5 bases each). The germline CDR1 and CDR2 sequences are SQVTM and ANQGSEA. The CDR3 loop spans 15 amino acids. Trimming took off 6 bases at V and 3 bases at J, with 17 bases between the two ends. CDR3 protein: CSVLGAGQDTGELFF. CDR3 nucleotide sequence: TGCAGCGTACTCGGGGCCGGCCAGGACACCGGGGAGCTGTTTTTT.

The CDR3 is CASAVVSYEQYF. As DNA, the CDR3 is TGTGCCAGCGCGGTGGTCTCCTACGAGCAGTACTTC. The chain uses TRBV3-1 and TRBJ2-7; no clear D gene. Deletions cut 8 bases from V and 0 bases from J, with 8 bases between. CDR1 is LGHDT and CDR2 is YNNKEL in the germline V gene (reference sequence). This CDR3 contains 12 residues.

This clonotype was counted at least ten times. CDR3 nucleotides: TGTGCCAGCAGTGAAATTGCAGGGCTGAACACTGAAGCTTTCTTT. Protein product: CASSEIAGLNTEAFF. The J gene is TRBJ1-1, the V gene TRBV25-1, with D possibly matching TRBD1 (5 bases). Trimming removed 2 bases from V and 0 bases from J, with 10 bases in between. Germline lookup yields CDR1 MGHDK and CDR2 SYGVNS. The CDR3 covers 15 residues.

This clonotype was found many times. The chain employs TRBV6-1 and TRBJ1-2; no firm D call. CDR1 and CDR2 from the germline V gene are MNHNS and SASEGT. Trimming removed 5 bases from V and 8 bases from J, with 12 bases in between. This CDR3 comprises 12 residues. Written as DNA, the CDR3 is TGTGCCAGCAGTTCTAGGGTTGCAGGCTACACCTTC. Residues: CASSSRVAGYTF.

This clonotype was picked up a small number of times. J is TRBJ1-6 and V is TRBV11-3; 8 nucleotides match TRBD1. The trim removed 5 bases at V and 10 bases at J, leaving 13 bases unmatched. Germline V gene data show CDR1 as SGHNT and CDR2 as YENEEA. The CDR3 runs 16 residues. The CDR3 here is CASSRHGQGLKSPLHF. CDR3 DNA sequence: TGTGCCAGCAGCCGACACGGACAGGGTCTAAAATCACCCCTCCACTTT.

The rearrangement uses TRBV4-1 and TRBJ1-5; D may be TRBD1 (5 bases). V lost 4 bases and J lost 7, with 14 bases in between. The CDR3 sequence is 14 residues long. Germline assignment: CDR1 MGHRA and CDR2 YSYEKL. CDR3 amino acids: CASSPTALNQPQHF. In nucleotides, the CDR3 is TGCGCCAGCAGCCCGACAGCGCTCAACCAGCCCCAGCATTTT.

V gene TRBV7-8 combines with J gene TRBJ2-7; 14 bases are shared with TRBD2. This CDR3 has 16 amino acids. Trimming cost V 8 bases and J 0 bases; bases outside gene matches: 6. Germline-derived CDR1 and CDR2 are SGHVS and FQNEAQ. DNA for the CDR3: TGTGCCAGCGGGGGGACTAGCGGGGGTTTCTCCTACGAGCAGTACTTC. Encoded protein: CASGGTSGGFSYEQYF.

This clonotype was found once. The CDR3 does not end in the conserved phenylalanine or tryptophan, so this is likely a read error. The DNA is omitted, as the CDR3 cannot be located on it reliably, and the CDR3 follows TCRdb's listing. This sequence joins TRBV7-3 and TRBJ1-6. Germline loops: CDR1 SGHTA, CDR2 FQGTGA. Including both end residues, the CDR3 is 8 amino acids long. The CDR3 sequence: CASSSPLH.

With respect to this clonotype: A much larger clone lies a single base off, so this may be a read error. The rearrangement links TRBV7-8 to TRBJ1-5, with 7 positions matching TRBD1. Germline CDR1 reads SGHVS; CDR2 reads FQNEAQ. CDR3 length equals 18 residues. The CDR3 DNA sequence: TGTGCCAGCGGCTTAGCGAAAGGGGAGGACAGGCCGTATCAGCCCCAGCATTTT. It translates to CASGLAKGEDRPYQPQHF.

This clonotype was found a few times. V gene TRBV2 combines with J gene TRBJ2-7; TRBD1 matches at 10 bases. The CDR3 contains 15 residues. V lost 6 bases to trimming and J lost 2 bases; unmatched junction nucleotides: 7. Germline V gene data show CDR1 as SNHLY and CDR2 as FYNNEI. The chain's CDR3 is CASRGAGTGAYEQYF. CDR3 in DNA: TGTGCCAGCAGGGGCGCCGGGACAGGGGCCTACGAGCAGTACTTC.

The CDR3: CASSFRGGGNYEQYF. The CDR3, as DNA: TGTGCCAGCAGCTTTCGGGGCGGGGGGAACTACGAGCAGTACTTC. The J gene is TRBJ2-7, the V gene TRBV7-6; 8 nucleotides agree with TRBD2. With V trimmed by 3 bases and J by 3 bases, 7 bases remained unmatched. The germline V gene has CDR1 SGHVS and CDR2 FNYEAQ. The CDR3 is made up of 15 amino acids. The whole variable domain, filled in from reference TRBV7-6 and TRBJ2-7, reads GAGVSQSPRYKVTKRGQDVALRCDPISGHVSLYWYRQALGQGPEFLTYFNYEAQQDKSGLPNDRFSAERPEGSISTLTIQRTEQRDSAMYRCASSFRGGGNYEQYFGPGTRLTVT.

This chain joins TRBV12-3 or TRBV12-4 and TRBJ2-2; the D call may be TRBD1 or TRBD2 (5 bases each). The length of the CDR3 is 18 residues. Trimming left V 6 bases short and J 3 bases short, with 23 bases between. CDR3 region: CASSPQLVWDLDTGELFF. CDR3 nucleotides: TGTGCCAGCAGCCCCCAGCTCGTGTGGGACCTCGACACCGGGGAGCTGTTTTTT.

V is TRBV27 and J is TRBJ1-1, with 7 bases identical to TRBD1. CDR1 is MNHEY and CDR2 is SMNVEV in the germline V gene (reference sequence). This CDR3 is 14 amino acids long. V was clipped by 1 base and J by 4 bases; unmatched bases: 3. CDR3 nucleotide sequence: TGTGCCAGCAGTTTATTATCAGGGGGCACTGAAGCTTTCTTT. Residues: CASSLLSGGTEAFF.

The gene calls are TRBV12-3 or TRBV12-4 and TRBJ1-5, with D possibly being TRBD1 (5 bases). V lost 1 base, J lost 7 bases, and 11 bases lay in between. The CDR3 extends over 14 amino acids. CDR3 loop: CASSLVGDWQPQHF. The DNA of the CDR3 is TGTGCCAGCAGTTTAGTAGGGGACTGGCAGCCCCAGCATTTT.

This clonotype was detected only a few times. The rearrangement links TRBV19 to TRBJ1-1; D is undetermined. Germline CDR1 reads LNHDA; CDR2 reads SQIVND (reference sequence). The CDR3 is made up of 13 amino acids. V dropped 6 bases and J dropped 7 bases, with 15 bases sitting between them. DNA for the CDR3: TGTGCCAGTAGCGGTGGGCCGGGCAGTGAAGCTTTCTTT. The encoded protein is CASSGGPGSEAFF.

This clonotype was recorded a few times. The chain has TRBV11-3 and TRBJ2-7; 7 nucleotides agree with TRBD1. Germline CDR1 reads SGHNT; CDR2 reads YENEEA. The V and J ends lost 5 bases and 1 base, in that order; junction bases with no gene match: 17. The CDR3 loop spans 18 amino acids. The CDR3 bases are TGTGCCAGCAGCGCGCCCCCCTCAGCTGGGACAGCTTCCTACGAGCAGTACTTC. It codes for CASSAPPSAGTASYEQYF.